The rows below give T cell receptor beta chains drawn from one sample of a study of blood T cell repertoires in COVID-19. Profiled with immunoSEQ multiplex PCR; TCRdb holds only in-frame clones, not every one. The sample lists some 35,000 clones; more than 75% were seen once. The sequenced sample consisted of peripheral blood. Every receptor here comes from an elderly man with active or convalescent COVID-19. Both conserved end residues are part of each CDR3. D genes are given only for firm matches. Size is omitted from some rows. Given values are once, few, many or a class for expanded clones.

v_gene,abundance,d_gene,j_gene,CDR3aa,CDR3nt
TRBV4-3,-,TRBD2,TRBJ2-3,CASSQDRGGRAIDTQYF,TGCGCCAGCAGCCAAGATAGGGGCGGGAGGGCCATAGATACGCAGTATTTT
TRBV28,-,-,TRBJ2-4,CASGTGVNIQYF,TGTGCCAGCGGCACGGGAGTAAACATTCAGTACTTC
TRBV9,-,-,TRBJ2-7,CASSPAMFGSYEQYF,TGTGCCAGCAGCCCTGCCATGTTCGGGAGCTACGAGCAGTACTTC
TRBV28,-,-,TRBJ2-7,CASSPGQSYEQYF,TGTGCCAGCAGTCCCGGACAGTCTTACGAGCAGTACTTC
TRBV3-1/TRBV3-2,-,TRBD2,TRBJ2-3,CASSIGAGESTDTQYF,TGTGCCAGCAGCATAGGGGCGGGAGAGAGCACAGATACGCAGTATTTT
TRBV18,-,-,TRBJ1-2,CASSQATGGRETHGYTF,TGTGCCAGCTCACAGGCGACGGGAGGCAGGGAGACCCATGGCTACACCTTC
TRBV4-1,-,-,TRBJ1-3,CASSQEDRQGNTIYF,TGCGCCAGCAGCCAAGAAGACAGGCAGGGAAACACCATATATTTT
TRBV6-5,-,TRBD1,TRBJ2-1,CASSPRQGGEQFF,TGTGCCAGCAGTCCCCGACAGGGTGGTGAGCAGTTCTTC
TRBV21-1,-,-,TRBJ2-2,CASSLRTGQGALRRVTGELFF,TGTGCCAGCAGCTTACGGACGGGACAGGGGGCACTCCGGAGGGTCACCGGGGAGCTGTTTTTT
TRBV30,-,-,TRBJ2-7,CAWSVRYEQYF,TGTGCCTGGAGTGTACGGTACGAGCAGTACTTC
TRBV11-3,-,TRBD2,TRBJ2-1,CASSLGGGELYNEQFF,TGTGCCAGCAGCTTAGGCGGGGGGGAACTTTACAATGAGCAGTTCTTC
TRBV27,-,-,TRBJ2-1,CASSPRRVQGKGAYNEQFF,TGTGCCAGCAGTCCGAGAAGGGTGCAGGGGAAAGGGGCGTACAATGAGCAGTTCTTC
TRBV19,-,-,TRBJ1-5,CASRPSGNQPQHF,TGTGCCAGTAGACCGTCGGGAAATCAGCCCCAGCATTTT
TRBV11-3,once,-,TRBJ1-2,CASSSQGNGYTF,TGTGCCAGCAGCTCCCAGGGAAATGGCTACACCTTC
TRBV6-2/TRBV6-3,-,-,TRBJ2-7,CASSPGPSYEQYF,TGTGCCAGCAGCCCGGGGCCCTCCTACGAGCAGTACTTC
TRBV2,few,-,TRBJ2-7,CATAGDSPSEQYF,TGTGCCACCGCCGGGGACTCACCGAGTGAGCAGTACTTC
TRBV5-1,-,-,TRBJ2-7,CASSLAGSYEQYF,TGCGCCAGCAGCCTGGCGGGATCCTACGAGCAGTACTTC
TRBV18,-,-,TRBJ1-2,CASSPVQGNYGYTF,TGTGCCAGCTCACCAGTTCAGGGGAACTATGGCTACACCTTC
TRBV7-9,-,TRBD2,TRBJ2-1,CASSGLTLAGSSYNEQFF,TGTGCCAGCAGCGGGCTGACCTTAGCGGGAAGCTCCTACAATGAGCAGTTCTTC
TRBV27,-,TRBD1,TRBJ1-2,CASSLFPGTGTGYTF,TGTGCCAGCAGTTTATTCCCCGGGACAGGGACCGGCTACACCTTC
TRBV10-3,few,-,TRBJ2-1,CAISESMAGAATNEQFF,TGTGCCATCAGTGAGTCTATGGCAGGGGCGGCTACAAATGAGCAGTTCTTC
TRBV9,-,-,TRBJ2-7,CASSEDARGIEQYF,TGTGCCAGCAGCGAAGACGCCCGGGGGATCGAGCAGTACTTC
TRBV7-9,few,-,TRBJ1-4,CASSPWQEGEKLFF,TGTGCCAGCAGCCCCTGGCAGGAGGGTGAAAAACTGTTTTTT
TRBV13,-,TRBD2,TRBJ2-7,CASSLGIAGGSYEQYF,TGTGCCAGCAGCTTAGGGATAGCGGGAGGATCCTACGAGCAGTACTTC
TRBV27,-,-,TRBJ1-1,CASSLTSHRAVGSNTEAFF,TGTGCCAGCAGTCTAACCTCCCACAGGGCAGTGGGTTCGAACACTGAAGCTTTCTTT
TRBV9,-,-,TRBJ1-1,CASSVAQGRTEAFF,TGTGCCAGCAGCGTAGCTCAGGGGAGAACTGAAGCTTTCTTT
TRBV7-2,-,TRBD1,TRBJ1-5,CASSLDRQGAQPQHF,TGTGCCAGCAGCTTAGATCGACAGGGAGCTCAGCCCCAGCATTTT
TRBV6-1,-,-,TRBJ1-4,CASSEAFGGSHEKLFF,TGTGCCAGCAGTGAAGCCTTCGGGGGGAGTCATGAAAAACTGTTTTTT
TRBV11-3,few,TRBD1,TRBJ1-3,CASSPYGTGSSGNTIYF,TGTGCCAGCAGCCCATACGGGACAGGGAGCTCTGGAAACACCATATATTTT
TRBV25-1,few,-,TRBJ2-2,CASSERGSRWTGELFF,TGTGCCAGCAGTGAACGGGGGTCCCGGTGGACCGGGGAGCTGTTTTTT
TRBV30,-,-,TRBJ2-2,CAWSLEVAYGELFF,TGTGCCTGGAGCCTGGAGGTCGCTTACGGGGAGCTGTTTTTT
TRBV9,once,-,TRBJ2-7,CASSIRGEGVGEQYF,TGTGCCAGCAGCATCAGAGGTGAGGGGGTCGGCGAGCAGTACTTC
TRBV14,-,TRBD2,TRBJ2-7,CASSHLAGGGAGEQYF,TGTGCCAGCAGCCACTTAGCGGGAGGGGGGGCTGGAGAGCAGTACTTC
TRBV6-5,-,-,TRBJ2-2,CASSYSPNTGELFF,TGTGCCAGCAGTTATAGCCCGAACACCGGGGAGCTGTTTTTT
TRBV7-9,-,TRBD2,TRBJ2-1,CASSSYPGTRWNEQFF,TGTGCCAGCAGCTCCTACCCCGGGACTAGATGGAATGAGCAGTTCTTC